The 14 T cell receptor beta chains below come from one sample, sequenced in a study of blood T cell repertoires in COVID-19. Clones were sequenced by immunoSEQ multiplex PCR, and TCRdb holds only the in-frame ones, with some missing. The sample has 70,000 to 100,000 clones, roughly 72% seen once. The sample consisted of peripheral blood. The receptor set was obtained from a woman in her fifties or sixties in a cohort sampled during active or convalescent COVID-19.

This clone was observed once. This chain uses TRBV6-2 or TRBV6-3 with TRBJ2-1; D perhaps matches TRBD2 (6 bases). The CDR3 is 13 amino acids. Germline CDR1 and CDR2: MNHEY and SVGEGT. V was pared by 5 bases and J by 9 bases, with 14 bases between. The CDR3 is CASSAGFRTEQFF. DNA of the CDR3: TGTGCCAGCAGTGCGGGATTCAGGACTGAGCAGTTCTTC.

The chain employs TRBV7-9 and TRBJ2-5; maybe TRBD2 (7 bases). From germline, CDR1 is SEHNR and CDR2 FQNEAQ (reference sequence). The CDR3 loop spans 17 amino acids. With 2 bases removed from V and 0 bases from J, the gap between germline ends came to 16 bases. The CDR3 nucleotides are TGTGCCAGCAGCTTATTATGGGGGGGGCCTCACCAAGAGACCCAGTACTTC. Amino acids: CASSLLWGGPHQETQYF.

The chain carries TRBV18 and TRBJ2-1, with 10 bases matching TRBD2. Germline CDR1 reads KGHSH; CDR2 reads LQKENI. V lost 3 bases to trimming and J lost 0 bases; unmatched junction nucleotides: 11. CDR3 length: 19 residues. The CDR3 DNA sequence: TGTGCCAGCTCACCTACCAGGCTAGCGGGGGACAGCTCCTACAATGAGCAGTTCTTC. Encoded protein: CASSPTRLAGDSSYNEQFF.

This clone was seen a few times. This chain connects TRBV6-5 to TRBJ2-5; D perhaps matches TRBD2 (6 bases). The CDR3 spans 12 residues. Trimming took off 6 bases at V and 5 bases at J, with 10 bases between the two ends. Germline loops: CDR1 MNHEY, CDR2 SVGAGI. CDR3 in amino acids: CASSPGRETQYF. CDR3 DNA sequence: TGTGCCAGCAGCCCGGGGAGGGAGACCCAGTACTTC.

The CDR3 nucleotides read TGTGCCAGCAGTTTATCCATCACAGATACGCAGTATTTT. It encodes CASSLSITDTQYF. This chain joins TRBV27 and TRBJ2-3; D gene ambiguous. The V and J ends lost 0 bases and 2 bases respectively, with 3 bases between them. Germline V gives CDR1 MNHEY, CDR2 SMNVEV (reference sequence). The CDR3 runs 13 residues.

This clone was picked up one time. The chain combines TRBV6-5 with TRBJ2-7, with 7 bases matching TRBD2. The germline gives CDR1 MNHEY, CDR2 SVGAGI. Unmatched junction bases numbered 10, after V lost 2 bases and J lost 6 bases. The CDR3 contains 15 residues. CDR3 in amino acids: CASSYRDPWGGEQYF. DNA for the CDR3: TGTGCCAGCAGTTACCGGGACCCGTGGGGGGGCGAGCAGTACTTC.

CDR3 amino acids: CASSVAEQGWEPNYGYTF. The CDR3 DNA is TGTGCCAGCAGCGTAGCGGAACAGGGCTGGGAACCTAACTATGGCTACACCTTC. The gene calls are TRBV9 and TRBJ1-2, with D tentatively TRBD1 (6 bases). Germline CDR1 SGDLS, CDR2 YYNGEE. V was clipped by 0 bases and J by 0 bases, with 18 bases between them. CDR3 length: 18 amino acids.

This chain links TRBV5-8 with TRBJ2-3, with TRBD2 matching 7 bases. CDR3 length: 14 amino acids. Germline V CDR1 and CDR2: SGHTS, YDEGEE. Trimming at V came to 2 bases and at J to 2 bases, leaving 2 bases not matched to a gene. The CDR3 reads CASSFRDYTDTQYF. The DNA for the CDR3 is TGTGCCAGCAGCTTCCGGGACTACACAGATACGCAGTATTTT.

The chain has TRBV6-6 and TRBJ1-6; 9 bases agree with TRBD1. The germline gives CDR1 MNHNY, CDR2 SVGAGI (reference sequence). Germline trimming cut 6 bases from V and 0 bases from J; bases unmatched to any gene: 9. The CDR3 is made up of 18 amino acids. This chain's CDR3 is CASSRQGGWGSYNSPLHF. CDR3 in DNA: TGTGCCAGCAGCCGACAGGGGGGTTGGGGCTCCTATAATTCACCCCTCCACTTT.

This sequence joins TRBV6-6 and TRBJ2-7, with TRBD2 matching 11 bases. The CDR3 is 16 residues long. Unmatched junction bases numbered 15, after V lost 6 bases and J lost 8 bases. Germline CDR1 reads MNHNY; CDR2 reads SVGAGI (reference sequence). For the CDR3, the DNA is TGTGCCAGCAGGCCTGCCCCCGGGACTAGCGGCCCCCAGCAGTACTTC. This translates into CASRPAPGTSGPQQYF.

A few counts support this clone. The genes are TRBV30 and TRBJ2-3; D remains unclear. V dropped 2 bases and J dropped 0 bases, with 9 bases sitting between them. Germline V gives CDR1 GTSNPN, CDR2 SVGIG (reference sequence). The CDR3 is 14 amino acids. For the CDR3, the DNA is TGTGCCTGGAGTAGTTCGACTAGCACAGATACGCAGTATTTT. Translation gives CAWSSSTSTDTQYF.

The V and J genes are TRBV7-8 and TRBJ2-3, with TRBD1 as a possible D gene (5 bases). CDR1 and CDR2 from the germline V gene are SGHVS and FQNEAQ. V gave up 1 base and J gave up 1 base, with 12 bases separating them. This CDR3 is built from 16 residues. The CDR3 DNA sequence: TGTGCCAGCAGCTTAGTCCCAGGGTATGGCACAGATACGCAGTATTTT. Encoded protein: CASSLVPGYGTDTQYF.

This clone has more than one count but fewer than ten. The chain joins TRBV5-5 to TRBJ2-7, with 12 bases fitting TRBD2. Germline V gene sequence: CDR1 SGHKS, CDR2 YYEKEE (reference sequence). This CDR3 comprises 16 residues. After removal of 4 bases from V and 0 bases from J, the junction contained 5 bases not matched to a gene. This chain's CDR3 is CASSRTSGALSYEQYF. For the CDR3, the DNA is TGTGCCAGCAGCCGGACTAGCGGGGCCCTCTCCTACGAGCAGTACTTC.

This clone showed up just once. The chain links TRBV7-2 to TRBJ2-5; D is unclear. CDR3 length: 13 amino acids. Germline CDR1 SGHTA, CDR2 FQGNSA. Trimming removed 5 bases at V and 5 bases at J, with 12 bases between. CDR3 coding DNA: TGTGCCAGCAGCGCGCCCAATTGGGAGACCCAGTACTTC. Its translation: CASSAPNWETQYF.